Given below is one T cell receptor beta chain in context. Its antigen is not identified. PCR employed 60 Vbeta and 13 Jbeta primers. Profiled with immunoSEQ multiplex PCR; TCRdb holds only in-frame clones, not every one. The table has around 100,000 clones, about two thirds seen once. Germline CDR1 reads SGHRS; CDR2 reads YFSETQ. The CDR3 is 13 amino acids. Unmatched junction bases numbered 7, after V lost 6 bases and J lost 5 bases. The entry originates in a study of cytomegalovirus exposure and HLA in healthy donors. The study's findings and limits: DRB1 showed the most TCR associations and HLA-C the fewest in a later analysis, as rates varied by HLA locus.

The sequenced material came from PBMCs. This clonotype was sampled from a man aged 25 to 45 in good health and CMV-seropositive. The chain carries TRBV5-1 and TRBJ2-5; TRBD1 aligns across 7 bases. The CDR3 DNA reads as TGCGCCAGCACCGGGACAGTAGGCGAGACCCAGTACTTC. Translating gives CASTGTVGETQYF.